This TCR beta chain is drawn from a study of response to subunit inactivated influenza vaccine. In this sample, this clonotype turned up once. TCRdb recomputed calls from the RT-PCR reads with MiXCR, one row per CDR3 protein. The table includes some 570,000 distinct CDR3 sequences, roughly 10% detected once. Trimming removed 0 bases from V and 8 bases from J, with 12 bases in between. The V gene's germline CDR1 is SGHKS and CDR2 YYEKEE (reference sequence). The CDR3 is 15 residues long. Another study also made use of these data, one on T cells expressing NK-cell markers. That work contributes: Libraries used 5'RACE template switching adding universal primer site and UMIs. Sorted T-cell subsets CD3+CD56+NKG2C+, CD3+CD56+NKG2C- and CD3+CD56-NKG2C+ were TCR beta-sequenced. The study sequenced eight donors, seven HCMV-seropositive and one seronegative. Dominant NKG2C+ clonotype frequencies of about 1.0-7.0% of CD8+ T cells were measured in roughly 6 donors. These clonotypes also led the CD3+CD56-NKG2C+ fraction in several donors.

The TCR sequence derives from a middle-aged man who received an inactivated influenza vaccine. V gene TRBV5-5 combines with J gene TRBJ1-6; D is undetermined. The material was PBMCs from blood, obtained on the day of vaccination. CDR3 DNA sequence: TGTGCCAGCAGCTTGGATGGGCAACGGGATTCACCCCTCCACTTT. Translation: CASSLDGQRDSPLHF.